A single sample gave rise to the 32 T cell receptor beta chains below, sequenced in a study of blood T cell repertoires in COVID-19. The repertoire was sequenced with immunoSEQ multiplex PCR; TCRdb's copy has only in-frame clones and lacks some. The sample lists around 250,000 clones, approximately 85% seen once, with around an eighth in the top ten. The sample comprised peripheral blood. These TCRs come from an elderly man with acute or convalescent COVID-19.

The gene calls are TRBV3-1 (or the pseudogene TRBV3-2) and TRBJ2-3, with 10 positions matching TRBD2. V was pared by 2 bases and J by 2 bases, with 4 bases of the junction left unmatched. Germline assignment: CDR1 LGHDT and CDR2 YNNKEL (reference sequence). This CDR3 spans 16 amino acids. The CDR3 region is CASSQTSGVTTDTQYF. The CDR3 coding sequence is TGTGCCAGCAGCCAAACTAGCGGGGTCACCACAGATACGCAGTATTTT.

This sequence joins TRBV11-2 and TRBJ1-1; no definite D call. Germline V gene data show CDR1 as SGHAT and CDR2 as FQNNGV. The CDR3 runs 14 residues. V was cut by 1 base and J by 4 bases, with 10 bases left in between. The CDR3 DNA follows: TGTGCCAGCAGCTTAGGCGTAGTTAGCACTGAAGCTTTCTTT. It specifies CASSLGVVSTEAFF.

This clone was seen only once. The gene calls are TRBV3-1 (or the pseudogene TRBV3-2) and TRBJ2-5; D is possibly TRBD2 (5 bases). The CDR3 extends over 14 amino acids. The germline V and J ends were trimmed by 0 bases and 1 base, with 6 bases remaining between them. In germline, CDR1 is LGHDT, CDR2 YNNKEL (reference sequence). CDR3 sequence: CASSQDSVQETQYF. In DNA, the CDR3 is TGTGCCAGCAGCCAAGATAGCGTCCAAGAGACCCAGTACTTC.

The CDR3 is CASSLRQGQFF. CDR3 nucleotides: TGTGCCAGCAGTTTAAGACAGGGGCAGTTCTTC. This chain connects TRBV12-3 or TRBV12-4 to TRBJ2-1; 7 bases are a match to TRBD1. After removal of 2 bases from V and 12 bases from J, the junction contained 1 base not matched to a gene. The CDR3 has 11 residues.

The rearrangement links TRBV19 to TRBJ1-2; a weak D match, TRBD1 (6 bases). In germline, CDR1 is LNHDA, CDR2 SQIVND (reference sequence). The V and J ends lost 10 bases and 4 bases respectively, with 13 bases between them. The CDR3 is 12 residues long. The CDR3 is CATRDTTYGYTF. CDR3 sequence (DNA): TGTGCCACCAGGGACACCACCTATGGCTACACCTTC.

The V and J genes are TRBV29-1 and TRBJ1-5, with 7 bases matching TRBD1. The CDR3 loop spans 13 amino acids. The germline gives CDR1 SQVTM, CDR2 ANQGSEA. The junction had 2 bases not matched to a gene; V was cut back by 0 bases and J by 6 bases. The CDR3 loop reads CSVEENRGQPQHF. CDR3 in DNA: TGCAGCGTTGAAGAAAACAGGGGTCAGCCCCAGCATTTT.

The chain uses TRBV2 and TRBJ1-1; 9 bases fit TRBD1. V dropped 0 bases and J dropped 0; count of bases not matched to a gene: 8. The germline V gene has CDR1 SNHLY and CDR2 FYNNEI. CDR3 size: 18 residues. The CDR3 sequence is CASSEAIWTGALNTEAFF. For the CDR3, the DNA is TGTGCCAGCAGTGAAGCTATATGGACAGGGGCGTTGAACACTGAAGCTTTCTTT.

The chain links TRBV2 to TRBJ1-2; D may be TRBD1 (5 bases). Per the germline V gene, CDR1 is SNHLY and CDR2 is FYNNEI. The CDR3 covers 13 residues. V lost 2 bases and J lost 4, with 8 bases in between. In nucleotides, the CDR3 is TGTGCCAGCAGTGAAAGACAGACCTATGGCTACACCTTC. This codes for CASSERQTYGYTF.

The rearrangement joins TRBV15 to TRBJ2-2; 8 bases are a match to TRBD1. V gave up 1 base and J gave up 0 bases; unmatched junction bases: 7. The germline V gene has CDR1 LNHNV and CDR2 YYDKDF (reference sequence). There are 18 residues in the CDR3. CDR3 in amino acids: CATSRAAPGQANTGELFF. The CDR3 DNA reads TGTGCCACCAGCAGAGCCGCACCGGGACAGGCGAACACCGGGGAGCTGTTTTTT.

This rearrangement joins TRBV5-1 to TRBJ2-3; 7 bases are shared with TRBD1. Germline V gene data show CDR1 as SGHRS and CDR2 as YFSETQ. The CDR3 is 15 amino acids. With 0 bases clipped from V and 5 bases from J, the junction kept 6 bases outside the gene matches. This CDR3 is CASSLGATGVDTQYF. The CDR3 DNA is TGCGCCAGCAGCTTGGGCGCTACAGGGGTAGATACGCAGTATTTT.

The chain uses TRBV15 and TRBJ1-3; D is unclear. The germline V gene encodes CDR1 LNHNV and CDR2 YYDKDF (reference sequence). This CDR3 contains 16 residues. V was pared by 5 bases and J by 3 bases, with 17 bases between. Written as DNA, the CDR3 is TGTGCCACCAGCCGGCCAGGCGACCCCGGTGGAAACACCATATATTTT. As protein: CATSRPGDPGGNTIYF. Drawing the rest from reference TRBV15 and TRBJ1-3, the complete variable domain is DAMVIQNPRYQVTQFGKPVTLSCSQTLNHNVMYWYQQKSSQAPKLLFHYYDKDFNNEADTPDNFQSRRPNTSFCFLDIRSPGLGDTAMYLCATSRPGDPGGNTIYFGEGSWLTVV.

This chain links TRBV7-9 with TRBJ2-1; tentative D call: TRBD2 (5 bases). The ends were cut back, 5 bases at V and 4 bases at J, with 12 bases in the middle. The germline V gene encodes CDR1 SEHNR and CDR2 FQNEAQ (reference sequence). The CDR3 is 14 residues long. The CDR3 DNA reads TGTGCCAGCAGCCAGCGGACGGATTACAATGAGCAGTTCTTC. It specifies CASSQRTDYNEQFF.

The rearrangement uses TRBV5-1 and TRBJ2-2; 8 positions match TRBD2. The CDR3 sequence is 14 residues long. The germline CDR1 and CDR2 sequences are SGHRS and YFSETQ. V trimming: 6 bases; J trimming: 1 base; junction bases outside the gene matches: 2. The CDR3 reads CASTLAGNTGELFF. CDR3 DNA: TGCGCCAGCACCCTAGCGGGGAACACCGGGGAGCTGTTTTTT.

Only a few counts were recorded for this clone. The V and J genes are TRBV12-3 or TRBV12-4 and TRBJ1-1; D is unclear. This CDR3 has 13 amino acids. V was clipped by 2 bases and J by 6 bases, with 10 bases between them. The CDR3 loop reads CASSLSGSAEAFF. In DNA form, the CDR3 reads TGTGCCAGCAGTTTATCGGGGTCTGCTGAAGCTTTCTTT.

The V call is TRBV9, the J call TRBJ1-1; the D gene is possibly TRBD1 (5 bases). The CDR3 loop spans 14 amino acids. V lost 4 bases and J 1 base, leaving 11 bases between the germline ends. The germline CDR1 and CDR2 sequences are SGDLS and YYNGEE. The CDR3 is CASSSGLTNTEAFF. The CDR3 nucleotides read TGTGCCAGCAGCTCGGGACTGACGAACACTGAAGCTTTCTTT.

V gene TRBV9 combines with J gene TRBJ1-3, with 8 bases matching TRBD1. The CDR3 has 16 residues. Germline V gene data show CDR1 as SGDLS and CDR2 as YYNGEE. V gave up 4 bases and J gave up 6 bases; unmatched junction bases: 12. The CDR3 reads CASSPGAGTGTNTIYF. The CDR3 coding sequence is TGTGCCAGCAGCCCAGGGGCGGGGACAGGTACAAACACCATATATTTT.

The table lists this clone with a count of one. The rearrangement uses TRBV25-1 and TRBJ1-4; TRBD1 agrees at 10 bases. With 7 bases clipped from V and 8 bases from J, the junction kept 7 bases outside the gene matches. The V gene's germline CDR1 is MGHDK and CDR2 SYGVNS. CDR3 length: 14 residues. CDR3 bases: TGTGCCAGCATGCGGGGGACAGGGGTGGAAAAACTGTTTTTT. Its protein product is CASMRGTGVEKLFF.

The chain employs TRBV2 and TRBJ2-7, with D unresolved. Looked up from germline, CDR1 is SNHLY and CDR2 is FYNNEI. This CDR3 is 13 amino acids long. Trimming took 5 bases from V and 1 from J, leaving 9 bases between them. The CDR3 bases are TGTGCCAGCAGTAGAGATGTTTCCTACGAGCAGTACTTC. This sequence encodes CASSRDVSYEQYF.

The V gene is TRBV12-3 or TRBV12-4, the J gene TRBJ1-2, with TRBD1 identical over 7 bases. V shed 6 bases, J shed 6 bases, and the junction held 7 bases outside the gene matches. This CDR3 is built from 13 residues. In DNA, the CDR3 is TGTGCCAGCAGACCCGGGACAGCGAATGGCTACACCTTC. This translates into CASRPGTANGYTF.

This chain joins TRBV5-1 and TRBJ1-2; no firm D call. The CDR3 extends over 16 amino acids. Germline values: CDR1 SGHRS, CDR2 YFSETQ. V lost 7 bases to trimming and J lost 7 bases, with 26 bases between them. CDR3 amino acids: CASVLDKAQTFGGYTF. CDR3 in DNA: TGCGCCAGCGTACTTGACAAGGCCCAAACGTTCGGTGGCTACACCTTC.

As to this clone: The same CDR3 can be traced to other DNA sequences in this sample. This chain links TRBV6-5 with TRBJ1-3; D is ambiguous. Trimming took 5 bases from V and 0 from J, leaving 11 bases between them. Germline lookup yields CDR1 MNHEY and CDR2 SVGAGI. This CDR3 region has 15 residues. The CDR3 loop reads CASSQTGGSGNTIYF. As DNA, the CDR3 is TGTGCCAGCAGTCAGACGGGAGGCTCTGGAAACACCATATATTTT.

The CDR3, as DNA: TGTGCCACTTCCGGGACAGGGGGCCTCTCCTATAATTCACCCCTCCACTTT. As protein: CATSGTGGLSYNSPLHF. The chain has TRBV2 and TRBJ1-6, with TRBD1 matching 12 bases. The V and J ends lost 10 bases and 0 bases, in that order; junction bases with no gene match: 7. CDR3 length: 17 amino acids. Looked up from germline, CDR1 is SNHLY and CDR2 is FYNNEI.

The chain couples TRBV10-1 to TRBJ2-5; weak D call: TRBD2 (6 bases). CDR1 WNHNN and CDR2 SYGVQD come from the germline V gene (reference sequence). V lost 4 bases and J lost 1, with 13 bases in between. The length of the CDR3 is 15 residues. The chain's CDR3 is CASSVGTGLQETQYF. The DNA of the CDR3 is TGCGCCAGCAGTGTCGGGACTGGCCTCCAAGAGACCCAGTACTTC.

The rearrangement joins TRBV11-1 to TRBJ2-5; D perhaps matches TRBD2 (5 bases). Germline V lookup: CDR1 SGHAT, CDR2 FQDESV (reference sequence). The V gene lost 3 bases and the J gene lost 5 bases, with 10 bases spanning the gap. The CDR3 covers 13 residues. This CDR3 is CASSFVGEETQYF. The CDR3 DNA reads TGTGCCAGCAGCTTCGTCGGGGAGGAGACCCAGTACTTC.

This sequence joins TRBV6-4 and TRBJ1-1; 9 bases are a match to TRBD1. Trimming cost V 6 bases and J 5 bases; bases outside gene matches: 7. Germline CDR1 reads MRHNA; CDR2 reads SNTAGT. The CDR3 runs to 14 residues. The CDR3 coding sequence is TGTGCCAGCAGCCCACAGGGGGCTGGAACTGAAGCTTTCTTT. The encoded protein is CASSPQGAGTEAFF.

This chain uses TRBV5-8 with TRBJ2-1, with 8 bases matching TRBD1. Losses at the gene ends were 0 bases for V and 3 bases for J; bases not matched to a gene: 14. CDR1 and CDR2 (germline): SGHTS, YDEGEE. This CDR3 is built from 19 residues. The CDR3 region has the DNA TGTGCCAGCAGCTTGGACCAACTACACGGACAGGGAGTCTACAATGAGCAGTTCTTC. Its translation: CASSLDQLHGQGVYNEQFF.

This sequence joins TRBV11-2 and TRBJ1-6; possible D gene TRBD1, 5 bases. This CDR3 is 14 amino acids long. Germline V gene data show CDR1 as SGHAT and CDR2 as FQNNGV. V dropped 1 base and J dropped 10 bases, with 11 bases sitting between them. The CDR3 DNA reads TGTGCCAGCAGCTTAGGCAGGGAAAACTCACCCCTCCACTTT. It codes for CASSLGRENSPLHF. The whole variable domain, filled in from reference TRBV11-2 and TRBJ1-6, reads EAGVAQSPRYKIIEKRQSVAFWCNPISGHATLYWYQQILGQGPKLLIQFQNNGVVDDSQLPKDRFSAERLKGVDSTLKIQPAKLEDSAVYLCASSLGRENSPLHFGNGTRLTVT.

V and J are TRBV6-6 and TRBJ2-2, with TRBD1 matching over 7 bases. There are 16 residues in the CDR3. Germline CDR1 reads MNHNY; CDR2 reads SVGAGI (reference sequence). Trimming removed 2 bases from V and 3 bases from J; junction bases left unmatched: 6. The CDR3 here is CASSYRGRVDTGELFF. Here the CDR3 DNA reads TGTGCCAGCAGTTACAGGGGGCGAGTCGACACCGGGGAGCTGTTTTTT.

The chain joins TRBV18 to TRBJ2-6, with a weak D call TRBD1 (5 bases). The V end was cut by 6 bases, the J end by 0 bases, with 9 bases between. The CDR3 is made up of 15 amino acids. CDR1 is KGHSH, CDR2 LQKENI, per germline. The CDR3 nucleotides read TGTGCCAGCTCCGAAGGGGCCTCTGGGGCCAACGTCCTGACTTTC. It codes for CASSEGASGANVLTF.

The gene calls are TRBV19 and TRBJ2-7; the D gene is possibly TRBD2 (6 bases). Trimming cost V 6 bases and J 6 bases, with 18 bases left between them. Looked up from germline, CDR1 is LNHDA and CDR2 is SQIVND (reference sequence). This CDR3 has 14 residues. The CDR3 nucleotides read TGTGCCAGTAGCACTACGGGGGTGCGGGGCGAGCAGTACTTC. Amino acid sequence: CASSTTGVRGEQYF.

The chain carries TRBV10-3 and TRBJ1-4, with 7 bases matching TRBD1. After removal of 6 bases from V and 3 bases from J, the junction contained 1 base not matched to a gene. This CDR3 is 13 amino acids long. Germline V lookup: CDR1 ENHRY, CDR2 SYGVKD. The CDR3 DNA follows: TGTGCCATCAGCGACAGGGCTAATGAAAAACTGTTTTTT. The encoded protein is CAISDRANEKLFF.

The chain recombines TRBV5-4 with TRBJ2-7; 9 nucleotides line up with TRBD2. Trimming removed 4 bases from V and 4 bases from J; junction bases left unmatched: 12. This CDR3 has 16 amino acids. The germline gives CDR1 SGHNT, CDR2 YYREEE (reference sequence). In DNA form, the CDR3 reads TGTGCCAGCAGCCCGAGCCCGGGACTAGCAGAATACGAGCAGTACTTC. It yields the protein CASSPSPGLAEYEQYF.